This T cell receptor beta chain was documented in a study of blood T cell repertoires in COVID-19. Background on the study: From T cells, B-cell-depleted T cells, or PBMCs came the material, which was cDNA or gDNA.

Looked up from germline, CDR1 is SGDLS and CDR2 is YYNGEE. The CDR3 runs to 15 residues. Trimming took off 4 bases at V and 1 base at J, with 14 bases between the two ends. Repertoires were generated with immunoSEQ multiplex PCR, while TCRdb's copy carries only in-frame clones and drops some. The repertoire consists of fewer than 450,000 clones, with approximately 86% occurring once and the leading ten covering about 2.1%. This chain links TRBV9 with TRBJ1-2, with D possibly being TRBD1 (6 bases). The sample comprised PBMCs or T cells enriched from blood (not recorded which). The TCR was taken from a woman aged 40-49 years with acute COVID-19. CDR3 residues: CASSKSTGINYGYTF. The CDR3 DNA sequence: TGTGCCAGCAGCAAGTCGACAGGAATTAACTATGGCTACACCTTC.